The clone carrying this T cell receptor (beta chain) was seen at least ten times. Whole blood was used without fractionation, so all unsorted peripheral T cells were included. This entry belongs to a study of HIV-infected patients and healthy controls. V shed 6 bases and J 5 bases; nucleotides not matched to a gene: 6. The germline V gene has CDR1 SNHLY and CDR2 FYNNEI. This CDR3 region has 13 residues. Alpha and beta constant-region primers primed reverse transcription of around 500 ng RNA. Each of the alpha and beta chains got its own library through chain-specific third strand synthesis with indices. In TCRdb, the 5' RACE reads were re-called with MiXCR into one record per CDR3 protein. This table holds 10,000 or so distinct CDR3 sequences, approximately 8% found once.

The rearrangement links TRBV2 to TRBJ1-2; 7 nucleotides align to TRBD1. The receptor comes from an adult in good health. The specimen was blood. The CDR3 DNA sequence: TGTGCCAGCAGGCAAGGGACAGCTTATGGCTACACCTTC. It specifies CASRQGTAYGYTF.